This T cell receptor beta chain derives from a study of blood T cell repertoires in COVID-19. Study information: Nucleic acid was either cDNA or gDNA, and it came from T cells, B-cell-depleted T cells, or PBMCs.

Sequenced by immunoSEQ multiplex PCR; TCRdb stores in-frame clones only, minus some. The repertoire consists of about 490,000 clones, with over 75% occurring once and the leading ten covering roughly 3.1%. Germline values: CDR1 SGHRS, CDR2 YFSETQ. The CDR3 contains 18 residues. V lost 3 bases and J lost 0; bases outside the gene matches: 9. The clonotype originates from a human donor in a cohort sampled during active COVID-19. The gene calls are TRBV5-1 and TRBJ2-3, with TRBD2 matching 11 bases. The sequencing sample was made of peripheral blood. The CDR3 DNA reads TGCGCCAGCAGCTCCGGGACTAGCGGATATTCTAGCACAGATACGCAGTATTTT. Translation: CASSSGTSGYSSTDTQYF.